The present T cell receptor beta chain was sequenced within a study of T cell repertoires in aging, cancer and after chemotherapy (dated by TCRdb to about 2019). For context, the study as a whole: Donors were distributed across six age groups ranging from 30 or younger to 70 or older, with at least three individuals included per group. Alongside around 98 healthy donors serving as a reference group, the cohort included roughly 220 cancer patients, of whom 94 had hematological cancers and about 130 had solid cancers. Control TCR repertoires from healthy donors were recorded across several months to years, and re-sampling revealed clear clonal overlap. Peripheral blood TCR beta repertoires from healthy donors and cancer patients were profiled to examine immunoaging and T cell reconstitution after chemotherapy. Millions of TCR reads were contained in the full dataset. Study-wide findings and limitations: Median generation probability increased over the chemotherapy interval in both cancer cohorts, suggesting repertoire reconstitution through rebound thymic output. According to the authors, the repertoire data do not allow conclusions to be drawn about immunological memory after chemotherapy. In healthy donors, the drop in TCR diversity with age came mainly from a loss of richness, whereas in cancer patients a loss of evenness also played a part. Significantly lower blood TCR diversity and higher clonality were observed in untreated patients with hematological or solid cancers than in age-matched healthy donors.

Genomic DNA extracted from peripheral blood, rather than sorted cells or RNA, was used as the source for amplification of TCR beta rearrangements. About this clonotype itself: Its recognized antigen is unknown. No much larger clonotype is one base removed from it; base qualities were not supplied.

Using a mixed TRB-A/B primer pool, multiplex touch-down PCR amplified rearranged TRB sequences covering the V, D and J segments. Illumina adapters and sample indices were added to the amplicons in two consecutive PCR reactions performed with Phusion HS II polymerase. Amplicons were gel-purified using the NucleoSpin Gel and PCR Clean-up kit and were subsequently checked with Qubit and an Agilent 2100 Bioanalyzer. The libraries were sequenced on an Illumina MiSeq with 600-cycle, single-indexed, paired-end runs. Under the source paper's analysis protocol: TRB sequences were processed with MiXCR versions 2.12 and 3.0.5. Each unique CDR3 nucleotide sequence was counted as one clone, and only productive sequences with at least two reads were retained. Shannon diversity, evenness, clonality (one minus evenness), and alpha-parameterized diversity profiles from alpha 0 to 5 were included as repertoire metrics. Generation probabilities of clones in paired pre- and post-chemotherapy samples were computed with the IGoR algorithm. TCRdb itself trimmed the public reads at Q25 with fastp, ran MiXCR and retained productive beta chains. Identical CDR3 protein sequences are pooled into one entry, listed with their most common genes and DNA. These V and J calls are TCRdb output, not the study's own analysis. This sample is represented by 12,000 or so distinct CDR3 sequences; about 31% of them were singletons. The ten largest clones add up to around 10% of the sample.

The TCR comes from a human donor in good health. The donor label of this sample is uncertain. The specimen sequenced was blood.

For the CDR3, the sequence is CASSFNTLAGEEQYF. The DNA sequence is TGTGCCAGCAGCTTTAATACCCTAGCGGGCGAGGAGCAGTACTTC. In this chain, TRBV7-9 is recombined with TRBJ2-7, and 8 junction bases match TRBD2. CDR1 is given as SEHNR and CDR2 as FQNEAQ, both from the germline V gene (reference sequence). The CDR3 holds 15 amino acids from the cysteine to the phenylalanine. The read is trimmed to its CDR3 DNA, 45 bases read in frame from base 1. Clipping removes 3 bases from V and 7 bases from J, with 11 as the unmatched junction base count.